The 19 T cell receptor beta chains below were found in one sample sequenced in a study of blood T cell repertoires in COVID-19. The method was immunoSEQ multiplex PCR; TCRdb's version includes in-frame clones alone and lacks a portion of them. The repertoire includes under 200,000 clones, approximately 80% of them detected once, and approximately 14% sits in the top ten. The sequencing sample was made of peripheral blood. The origin of the receptors is a woman aged 70 to 79 with COVID-19, enrolled during active disease.

The rearrangement joins TRBV19 to TRBJ1-5, with TRBD1 matching over 8 bases. The length of the CDR3 is 12 residues. The J segment lost 7 bases and the V segment lost 6 bases, leaving 2 bases of the junction unmatched. Per germline, CDR1 LNHDA and CDR2 SQIVND (reference sequence). The CDR3 sequence is CASRQGDQPQHF. CDR3 DNA sequence: TGTGCCAGTAGACAGGGGGACCAGCCCCAGCATTTT. The whole variable domain, filled in from reference TRBV19 and TRBJ1-5, reads DGGITQSPKYLFRKEGQNVTLSCEQNLNHDAMYWYRQDPGQGLRLIYYSQIVNDFQKGDIAEGYSVSREKKESFPLTVTSAQKNPTAFYLCASRQGDQPQHFGDGTRLSIL.

V usage is TRBV9 and J usage is TRBJ1-4; possible D gene TRBD1, 6 bases. CDR1 and CDR2 from the germline V gene are SGDLS and YYNGEE. Trimming removed 4 bases at V and 8 bases at J, with 18 bases between. The CDR3 has 15 amino acids. The CDR3 sequence: CASSLDGGSGEKLFF. DNA of the CDR3: TGTGCCAGCAGCCTAGATGGGGGCAGTGGAGAAAAACTGTTTTTT.

This chain connects TRBV28 to TRBJ2-1; 13 nucleotides line up with TRBD2. The CDR3 is 20 amino acids. In germline, CDR1 is MDHEN, CDR2 SYDVKM. The trim removed 2 bases at V and 4 bases at J, leaving 14 bases unmatched. The CDR3: CASSLPPQLAGGPKYNEQFF. The CDR3 nucleotides are TGTGCCAGCAGTTTACCCCCACAACTAGCGGGGGGGCCTAAATACAATGAGCAGTTCTTC.

The V and J genes are TRBV7-3 and TRBJ2-3, with TRBD2 matching 10 bases. The germline CDR1 and CDR2 sequences are SGHTA and FQGTGA. Unmatched junction bases numbered 6, after V lost 8 bases and J lost 4 bases. This CDR3 spans 14 amino acids. CDR3 nucleotides: TGTGCCAGCCGAGCGGGGGGGCGGGCAGATACGCAGTATTTT. It encodes CASRAGGRADTQYF.

The CDR3 bases are TGTGCCAGCAGCTTGGACCCACAGGGGGCTGGCGAGACCCAGTACTTC. This encodes CASSLDPQGAGETQYF. The chain joins TRBV5-6 to TRBJ2-5; TRBD1 aligns across 9 bases. This CDR3 contains 16 residues. In germline, CDR1 is SGHDT, CDR2 YYEEEE. Germline trimming cut 0 bases from V and 5 bases from J; bases unmatched to any gene: 8.

The chain links TRBV28 to TRBJ2-3; TRBD2 matches at 16 bases. V lost 6 bases and J lost 4; bases outside the gene matches: 13. CDR3 length equals 19 residues. The germline V gene has CDR1 MDHEN and CDR2 SYDVKM. Here the CDR3 reads CASSLPPGLAGGRADTQYF. DNA for the CDR3: TGTGCCAGCAGCCTCCCCCCGGGACTAGCGGGAGGGAGGGCAGATACGCAGTATTTT.

The chain couples TRBV28 to TRBJ2-3, with D possibly matching TRBD2 (5 bases). Germline V gives CDR1 MDHEN, CDR2 SYDVKM. V was clipped by 8 bases and J by 5 bases, with 20 bases between them. CDR3 length: 15 amino acids. CDR3 bases: TGTGCCAGCGTAGTTAGCTTCTCCAGCGGAGATACGCAGTATTTT. It translates to CASVVSFSSGDTQYF.

This clone was seen only once. The chain's CDR3 is CASSQLEMETQYF. CDR3 nucleotides: TGTGCCAGCAGCCAGTTAGAGATGGAGACCCAGTACTTC. This chain uses TRBV3-1 (or the pseudogene TRBV3-2) with TRBJ2-5; D uncertain. The length of the CDR3 is 13 residues. CDR1 and CDR2 from the germline V gene are LGHDT and YNNKEL (reference sequence). V was pared by 3 bases and J by 5 bases, with 10 bases between.

The J gene is TRBJ2-3, the V gene TRBV4-2; 10 nucleotides line up with TRBD2. The V gene end was trimmed by 2 bases and the J gene end by 8 bases; junction bases not matched to a gene: 13. The CDR3 totals 17 residues. Germline CDR1 and CDR2: LGHNA and YNFKEQ. In DNA form, the CDR3 reads TGTGCCAGCAGCCAAACCCCACTAGCGGGGACACATGTTACGCAGTATTTT. The encoded protein is CASSQTPLAGTHVTQYF.

This rearrangement joins TRBV28 to TRBJ1-2; 7 nucleotides agree with TRBD1. Germline V CDR1 and CDR2: MDHEN, SYDVKM. The CDR3 loop spans 14 amino acids. The V and J ends lost 6 bases and 8 bases, in that order; junction bases with no gene match: 12. CDR3 nucleotide sequence: TGTGCCAGCAGGACCGCGACCAGGGGGGAAGGCTACACCTTC. It encodes CASRTATRGEGYTF.

The genes are TRBV28 and TRBJ2-2; 7 bases match TRBD1. The CDR3 sequence is 17 residues long. With V trimmed by 2 bases and J by 4 bases, 10 bases remained unmatched. Germline V lookup: CDR1 MDHEN, CDR2 SYDVKM. The CDR3 protein is CASSLSRGKVRTGELFF. The CDR3 DNA follows: TGTGCCAGCAGTTTAAGCAGGGGGAAGGTTCGCACCGGGGAGCTGTTTTTT.

Comment on this clone: The junction differs from germline at one of its ends, possibly a read error. Other DNA sequences of this sample code for an identical CDR3. The chain uses TRBV2 and TRBJ1-5, with D possibly being TRBD1 (5 bases). Germline V gives CDR1 SNHLY, CDR2 FYNNEI. The length of the CDR3 is 13 residues. In nucleotides, the CDR3 is TGTGCTAGCATTTCAGGGTGGAATCAGCCCCAGCATTTT. Translated: CASISGWNQPQHF.

The chain has TRBV6-5 and TRBJ2-7; no firm D call. Between the trimmed V and J ends, which lost 4 bases and 1 base, there was a span of 11 bases. The CDR3 has 14 amino acids. The germline V gene encodes CDR1 MNHEY and CDR2 SVGAGI. CDR3 nucleotide sequence: TGTGCCAGCAGTTCCTTCCAGGCATCCTACGAGCAGTACTTC. It yields the protein CASSSFQASYEQYF.

The rearrangement uses TRBV6-6 and TRBJ2-2; D is possibly TRBD2 (5 bases). With 8 bases removed from V and 5 bases from J, the gap between germline ends came to 6 bases. Germline V gene data show CDR1 as MNHNY and CDR2 as SVGAGI (reference sequence). CDR3 length: 11 amino acids. DNA of the CDR3: TGTGCCAGCGAGGGTACCGGGGAGCTGTTTTTT. The encoded protein is CASEGTGELFF.

The chain employs TRBV28 and TRBJ1-1; D is unclear. CDR1 is MDHEN, CDR2 SYDVKM, per germline. The CDR3 extends over 14 amino acids. The V end was cut by 5 bases, the J end by 7 bases, with 17 bases between. CDR3 in DNA: TGTGCCAGCAGTCAACCGTACAGAGCCATTGAAGCTTTCTTT. Encoded protein: CASSQPYRAIEAFF. Full variable domain (rest looked up from reference TRBV28 and TRBJ1-1): DVKVTQSSRYLVKRTGEKVFLECVQDMDHENMFWYRQDPGLGLRLIYFSYDVKMKEKGDIPEGYSVSREKKERFSLILESASTNQTSMYLCASSQPYRAIEAFFGQGTRLTVV.

The rearrangement links TRBV28 to TRBJ1-4, with D possibly TRBD1 on 5 matching bases. Trimming took off 8 bases at V and 8 bases at J, with 15 bases between the two ends. The CDR3 extends over 13 amino acids. The germline V gene has CDR1 MDHEN and CDR2 SYDVKM. CDR3 protein: CASLGGVGEKLFF. The CDR3 DNA is TGTGCCAGCCTGGGGGGGGTGGGAGAAAAACTGTTTTTT.

The CDR3 DNA follows: TGTGCCAGCATCTCCCCCGAGGGCAATCAGCCCCAGCATTTT. Its protein product is CASISPEGNQPQHF. The V gene is TRBV28, the J gene TRBJ1-5; D remains unclear. V was cut by 7 bases and J by 2 bases, with 12 bases left in between. The germline V gene encodes CDR1 MDHEN and CDR2 SYDVKM. The CDR3 is made up of 14 amino acids. Full variable domain (outside the CDR3, taken from reference TRBV28 and TRBJ1-5): DVKVTQSSRYLVKRTGEKVFLECVQDMDHENMFWYRQDPGLGLRLIYFSYDVKMKEKGDIPEGYSVSREKKERFSLILESASTNQTSMYLCASISPEGNQPQHFGDGTRLSIL.

In its sample, this clone was seen many times. The same CDR3 also results from other DNA sequences found in this sample. The chain carries TRBV7-8 and TRBJ1-5; TRBD1 aligns across 9 bases. CDR1 and CDR2 from the germline V gene are SGHVS and FQNEAQ. Trimming removed 1 base from V and 4 bases from J; junction bases left unmatched: 2. CDR3 length: 15 amino acids. The CDR3 loop is CASSLGTGVNQPQHF. CDR3 nucleotides: TGTGCCAGCAGCTTAGGGACAGGGGTAAATCAGCCCCAGCATTTT.

The rearrangement joins TRBV3-1 (or the pseudogene TRBV3-2) to TRBJ1-5, with a weak D call TRBD1 (5 bases). Trimming shortened V by 0 bases and J by 7 bases, and 10 bases separated the two germline ends. Germline V gene lookup returns CDR1 LGHDT and CDR2 YNNKEL (reference sequence). The CDR3 spans 14 residues. The CDR3 nucleotides are TGTGCCAGCAGCCAAGATTCAGGGCGACAGCCCCAGCATTTT. Amino acids: CASSQDSGRQPQHF.